The rows below give T cell receptor beta chains drawn from one sample of a study of tumor-infiltrating lymphocytes in primary liver carcinoma. TCRdb fed the multiplex PCR reads into MiXCR, producing one record per CDR3 protein. The sample includes about 96,000 distinct CDR3 sequences, 65% to 70% seen only once; the top ten take roughly 30%. What was sequenced was tumor-adjacent normal liver tissue. These receptors were taken from a man aged 40-49 years with primary liver carcinoma and hepatitis B virus infection. Each CDR3 is given with its conserved first and last residue. The D gene is left open where the match is weak. Some rows mark clone size as missing; the rest say once, few, many or name a class of expanded clone.

len	d_gene	abundance	v_gene	j_gene	CDR3aa	CDR3nt
15	-	-	TRBV6-5	TRBJ2-3	CASRLAGAPIDTQYF	TGTGCCAGCAGATTAGCAGGAGCCCCCATAGATACGCAGTATTTT
15	-	many	TRBV6-5	TRBJ2-1	CASSYSMGQYNEQFF	TGTGCCAGCAGTTACTCGATGGGCCAATACAATGAGCAGTTCTTC
16	TRBD2	-	TRBV5-6	TRBJ2-1	CASSLEGGSSYNKQFF	TGTGCCAGCAGCTTGGAGGGCGGGAGCTCCTATAATAAGCAGTTCTTC
14	-	many	TRBV29-1	TRBJ1-2	CSVDLEGTNYGYTF	TGCAGCGTTGATTTGGAGGGGACTAACTATGGCTACACCTTC
11	-	-	TRBV13	TRBJ2-1	CASNLINEQFF	TGTGCCAGCAACTTAATAAATGAGCAGTTTTTC
15	TRBD2	-	TRBV7-9	TRBJ2-7	CTSSPPTGTTYEQYF	TGTACCAGCAGCCCCCCGACCGGGACTACCTACGAGCAGTACTTC
14	-	-	TRBV28	TRBJ1-2	CASSLGRTNYGYTF	TGTGCCAGCAGTTTAGGGCGGACTAACTATGGCTACACCTTC
14	-	many	TRBV6-5	TRBJ2-5	CASSYGAAQETQYF	TGTGCCAGCAGTTATGGCGCGGCACAAGAGACCCAGTACTTC
17	TRBD2	-	TRBV20-1	TRBJ2-7	CSAGGAGGPGGIYEQYF	TGCAGTGCGGGAGGCGCGGGAGGGCCAGGGGGGATCTACGAGCAGTACTTC
16	-	-	TRBV11-3	TRBJ1-5	CANSLGTVGDNQPQHF	TGTGCCAACAGCTTAGGGACCGTGGGTGACAATCAGCCCCAGCATTTT
16	-	-	TRBV6-6	TRBJ2-2	CASGSTRAANIGELFF	TGCGCCAGCGGAAGTACCCGGGCCGCGAACATTGGGGAGCTGTTTTTT
14	-	-	TRBV5-1	TRBJ1-1	CASSFGVVNTEAFF	TGCGCCAGCAGCTTTGGTGTAGTGAACACTGAAGCTTTCTTT
16	TRBD1	-	TRBV10-3	TRBJ1-5	CAISEVRTGSTDTQHF	TGTGCCATCAGCGAGGTTAGGACAGGGAGCACAGATACGCAGCATTTT
16	TRBD2	-	TRBV29-1	TRBJ2-7	CSVEDQGISGSYEQYF	TGCAGCGTTGAAGACCAGGGGATTAGCGGGAGCTACGAGCAGTACTTC
13	TRBD2	many	TRBV19	TRBJ2-2	CASSPAGAGELFF	TGTGCCAGTAGCCCTGCGGGGGCCGGGGAGCTGTTTTTT
12	TRBD1	-	TRBV29-1	TRBJ2-5	CSVNRGQETQYF	TGCAGCGTTAACAGGGGGCAGGAGACCCAGTACTTC
15	-	-	TRBV12-3/TRBV12-4	TRBJ2-7	CASSGEEQDFYEQYF	TGTGCCAGCAGCGGGGAGGAACAGGATTTCTACGAGCAGTACTTC
14	TRBD2	few	TRBV7-9	TRBJ2-1	CASSSGLEGDEQFF	TGTGCCAGCAGCTCCGGACTAGAAGGTGATGAGCAGTTCTTC